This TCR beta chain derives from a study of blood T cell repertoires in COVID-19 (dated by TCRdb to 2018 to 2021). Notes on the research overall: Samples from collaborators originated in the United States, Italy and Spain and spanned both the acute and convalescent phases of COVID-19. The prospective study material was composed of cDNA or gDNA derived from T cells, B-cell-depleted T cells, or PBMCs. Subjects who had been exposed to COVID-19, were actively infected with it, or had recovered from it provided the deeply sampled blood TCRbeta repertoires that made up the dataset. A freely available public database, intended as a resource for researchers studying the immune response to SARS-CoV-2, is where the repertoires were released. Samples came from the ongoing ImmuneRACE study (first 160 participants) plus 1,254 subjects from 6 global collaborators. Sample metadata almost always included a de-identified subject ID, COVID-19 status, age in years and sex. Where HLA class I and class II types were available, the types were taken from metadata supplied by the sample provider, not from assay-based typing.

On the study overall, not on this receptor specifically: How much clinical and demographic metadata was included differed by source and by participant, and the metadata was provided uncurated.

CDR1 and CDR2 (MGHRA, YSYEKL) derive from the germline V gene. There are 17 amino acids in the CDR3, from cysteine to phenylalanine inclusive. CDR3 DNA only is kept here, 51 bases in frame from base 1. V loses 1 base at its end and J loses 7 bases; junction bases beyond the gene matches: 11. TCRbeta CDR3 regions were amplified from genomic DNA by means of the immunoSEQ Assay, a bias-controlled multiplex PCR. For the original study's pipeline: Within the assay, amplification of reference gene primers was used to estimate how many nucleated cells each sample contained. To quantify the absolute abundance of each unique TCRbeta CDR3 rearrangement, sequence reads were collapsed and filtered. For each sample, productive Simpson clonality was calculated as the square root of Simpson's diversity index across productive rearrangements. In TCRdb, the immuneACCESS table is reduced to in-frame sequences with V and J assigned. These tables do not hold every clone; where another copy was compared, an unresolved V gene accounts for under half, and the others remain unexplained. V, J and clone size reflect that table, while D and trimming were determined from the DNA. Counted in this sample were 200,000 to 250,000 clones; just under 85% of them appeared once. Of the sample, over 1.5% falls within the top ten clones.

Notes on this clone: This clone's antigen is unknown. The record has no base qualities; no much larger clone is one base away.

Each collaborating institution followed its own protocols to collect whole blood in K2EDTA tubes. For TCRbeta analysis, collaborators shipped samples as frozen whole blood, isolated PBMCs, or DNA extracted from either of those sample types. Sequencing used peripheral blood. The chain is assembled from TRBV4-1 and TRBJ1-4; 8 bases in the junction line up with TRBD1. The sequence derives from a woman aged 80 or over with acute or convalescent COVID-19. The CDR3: CASSQAAGGTGLEKLFF. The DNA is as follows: TGCGCCAGCAGCCAAGCCGCCGGAGGGACAGGCCTTGAAAAACTGTTTTTT.